This TCR beta chain originates from a study of beta chain features in type 1 diabetes. About the research overall: All samples yielded some 100,000,000 examined sorted cells.

The study, taken as a whole, reports: Insertions at VDJ junctions were less frequent in type 1 diabetes patients. These patients also deleted more nucleotides at the same junctions. The analysis here could not establish whether HLA type shapes TCRB rearrangement.

The authors reverse transcribed all of the isolated RNA, so sequencing captured expressed TCRB transcripts. Only in-frame clones appear in the TCRdb table, and some are missing; sequencing was by immunoSEQ multiplex PCR. The table shows 900,000 or so clones, with 15% to 20% occurring only once. In regard to this clone: Its antigen is not identified. The sample has other DNA sequences that encode this CDR3 too.

The specimen sequenced was naive CD4+ T cells from blood. The origin of this receptor is a woman younger than 30 in good health.

This chain's CDR3 is CASSQAQITDTQYF. The CDR3 DNA reads TGTGCCAGCAGCCAAGCACAGATCACAGATACGCAGTATTTT. The chain is built from TRBV14 and TRBJ2-3; D is ambiguous. Trimming removed 1 base at V and 2 bases at J, with 7 bases between. The germline V gene encodes CDR1 SGHDN and CDR2 FVKESK. The CDR3 consists of 14 residues.